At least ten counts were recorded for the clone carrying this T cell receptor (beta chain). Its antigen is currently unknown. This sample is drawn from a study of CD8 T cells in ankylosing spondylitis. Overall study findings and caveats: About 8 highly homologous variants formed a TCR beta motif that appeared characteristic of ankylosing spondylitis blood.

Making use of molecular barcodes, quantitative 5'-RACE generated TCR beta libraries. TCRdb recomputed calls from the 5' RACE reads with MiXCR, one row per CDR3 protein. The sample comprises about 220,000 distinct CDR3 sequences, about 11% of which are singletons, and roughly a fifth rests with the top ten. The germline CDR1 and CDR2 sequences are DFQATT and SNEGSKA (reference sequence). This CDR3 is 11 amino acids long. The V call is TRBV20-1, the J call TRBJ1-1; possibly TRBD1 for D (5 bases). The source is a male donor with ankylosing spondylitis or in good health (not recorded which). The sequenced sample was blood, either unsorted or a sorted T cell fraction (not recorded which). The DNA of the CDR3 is TGCAGAGGGGTGATGAACACTGAAGCTTTCTTT. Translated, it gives CRGVMNTEAFF.